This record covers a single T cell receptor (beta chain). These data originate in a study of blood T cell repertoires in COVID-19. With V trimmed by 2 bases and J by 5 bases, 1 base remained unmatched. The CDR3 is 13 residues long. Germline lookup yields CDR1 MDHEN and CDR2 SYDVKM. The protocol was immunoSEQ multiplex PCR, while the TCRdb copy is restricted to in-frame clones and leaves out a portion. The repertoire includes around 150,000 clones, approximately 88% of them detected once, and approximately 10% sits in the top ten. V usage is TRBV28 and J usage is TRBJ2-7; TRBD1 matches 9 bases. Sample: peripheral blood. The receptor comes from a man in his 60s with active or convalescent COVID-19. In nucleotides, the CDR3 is TGTGCCAGCAGTTTAGGGGACAGGGACGAGCAGTACTTC. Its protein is CASSLGDRDEQYF.